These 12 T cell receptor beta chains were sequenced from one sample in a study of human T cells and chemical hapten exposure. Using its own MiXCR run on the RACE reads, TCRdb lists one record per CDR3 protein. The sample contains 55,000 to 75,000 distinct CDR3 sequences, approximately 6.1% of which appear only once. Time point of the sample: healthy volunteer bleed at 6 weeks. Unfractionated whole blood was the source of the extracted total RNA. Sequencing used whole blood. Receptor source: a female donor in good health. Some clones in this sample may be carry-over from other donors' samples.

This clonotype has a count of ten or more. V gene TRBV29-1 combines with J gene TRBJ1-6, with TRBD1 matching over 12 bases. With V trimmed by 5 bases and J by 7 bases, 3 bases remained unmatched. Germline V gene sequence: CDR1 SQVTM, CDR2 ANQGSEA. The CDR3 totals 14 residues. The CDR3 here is CSVSGTGGNSPLHF. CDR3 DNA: TGCAGCGTTAGCGGGACAGGGGGCAATTCACCCCTCCACTTT.

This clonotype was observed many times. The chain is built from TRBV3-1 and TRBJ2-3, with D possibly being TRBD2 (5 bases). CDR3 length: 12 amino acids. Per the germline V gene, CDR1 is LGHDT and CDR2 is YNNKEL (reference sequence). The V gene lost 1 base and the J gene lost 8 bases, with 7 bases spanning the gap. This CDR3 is CASSQGLSTQYF. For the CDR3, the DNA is TGTGCCAGCAGCCAAGGACTATCTACGCAGTATTTT.

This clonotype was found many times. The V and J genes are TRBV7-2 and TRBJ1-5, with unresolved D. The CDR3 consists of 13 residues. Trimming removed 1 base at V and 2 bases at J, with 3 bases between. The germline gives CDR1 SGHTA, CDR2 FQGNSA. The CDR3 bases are TGTGCCAGCAGCTTAGACCGCAATCAGCCCCAGCATTTT. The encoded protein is CASSLDRNQPQHF. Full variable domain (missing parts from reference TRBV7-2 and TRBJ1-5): GAGVSQSPSNKVTEKGKDVELRCDPISGHTALYWYRQSLGQGLEFLIYFQGNSAPDKSGLPSDRFSAERTGGSVSTLTIQRTQQEDSAVYLCASSLDRNQPQHFGDGTRLSIL.

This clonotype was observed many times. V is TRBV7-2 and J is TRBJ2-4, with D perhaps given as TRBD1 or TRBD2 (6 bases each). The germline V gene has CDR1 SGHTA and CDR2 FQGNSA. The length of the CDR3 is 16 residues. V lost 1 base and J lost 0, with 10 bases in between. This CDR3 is CASSLEGGLAKNIQYF. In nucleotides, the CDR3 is TGTGCCAGCAGCTTAGAAGGGGGGCTAGCCAAAAACATTCAGTACTTC.

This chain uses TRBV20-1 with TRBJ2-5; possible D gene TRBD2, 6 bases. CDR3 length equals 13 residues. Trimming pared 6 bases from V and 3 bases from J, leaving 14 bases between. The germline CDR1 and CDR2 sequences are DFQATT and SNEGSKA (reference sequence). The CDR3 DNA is TGCAGTGCGCCCGGGACTCTCAAAGAGACCCAGTACTTC. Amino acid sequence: CSAPGTLKETQYF.

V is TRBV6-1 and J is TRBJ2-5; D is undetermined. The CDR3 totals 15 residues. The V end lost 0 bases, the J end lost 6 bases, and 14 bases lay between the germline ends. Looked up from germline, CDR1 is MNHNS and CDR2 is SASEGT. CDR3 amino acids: CASSEAGLGGKTQYF. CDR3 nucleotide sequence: TGTGCCAGCAGTGAAGCGGGTTTAGGTGGAAAGACCCAGTACTTC.

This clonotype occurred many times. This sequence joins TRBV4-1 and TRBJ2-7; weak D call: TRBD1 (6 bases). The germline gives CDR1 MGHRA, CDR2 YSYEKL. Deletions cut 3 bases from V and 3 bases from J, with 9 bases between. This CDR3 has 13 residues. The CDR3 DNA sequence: TGCGCCAGCAGCCAGGGGGCAAACTACGAGCAGTACTTC. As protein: CASSQGANYEQYF.

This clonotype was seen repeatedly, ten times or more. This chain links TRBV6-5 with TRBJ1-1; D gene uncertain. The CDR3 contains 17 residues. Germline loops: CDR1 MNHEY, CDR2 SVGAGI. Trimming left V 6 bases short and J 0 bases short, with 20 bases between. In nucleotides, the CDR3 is TGTGCCAGCAGCCCGCAAGTAGGACGGTCAATGAACACTGAAGCTTTCTTT. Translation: CASSPQVGRSMNTEAFF.

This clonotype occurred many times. The CDR3 region is CSSPGGGTDTQYF. DNA of the CDR3: TGCAGCTCGCCGGGGGGGGGCACAGATACGCAGTATTTT. V and J are TRBV29-1 and TRBJ2-3, with 8 bases aligning to TRBD2. V was clipped by 8 bases and J by 1 base; unmatched bases: 5. The CDR3 contains 13 residues. Germline lookup yields CDR1 SQVTM and CDR2 ANQGSEA.

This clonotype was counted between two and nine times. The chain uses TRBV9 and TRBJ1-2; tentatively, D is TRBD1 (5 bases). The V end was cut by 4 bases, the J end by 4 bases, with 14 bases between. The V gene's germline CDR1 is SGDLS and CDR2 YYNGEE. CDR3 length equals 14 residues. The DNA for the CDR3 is TGTGCCAGCAGCCCACAGCAGGGCCTCTATGGCTACACCTTC. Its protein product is CASSPQQGLYGYTF.

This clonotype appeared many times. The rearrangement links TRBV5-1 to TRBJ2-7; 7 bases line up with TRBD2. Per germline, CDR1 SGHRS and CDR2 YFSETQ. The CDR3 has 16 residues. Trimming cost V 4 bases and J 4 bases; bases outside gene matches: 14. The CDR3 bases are TGCGCCAGCAGCCCCGTTAGTCGAGCGGGAAGTTACGAGCAGTACTTC. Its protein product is CASSPVSRAGSYEQYF.

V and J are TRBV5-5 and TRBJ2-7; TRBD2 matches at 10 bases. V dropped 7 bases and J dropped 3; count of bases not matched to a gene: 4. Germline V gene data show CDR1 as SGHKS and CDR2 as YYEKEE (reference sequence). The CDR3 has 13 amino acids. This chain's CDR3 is CASAGTSDYEQYF. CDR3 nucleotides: TGTGCCAGCGCCGGGACTAGCGACTACGAGCAGTACTTC.